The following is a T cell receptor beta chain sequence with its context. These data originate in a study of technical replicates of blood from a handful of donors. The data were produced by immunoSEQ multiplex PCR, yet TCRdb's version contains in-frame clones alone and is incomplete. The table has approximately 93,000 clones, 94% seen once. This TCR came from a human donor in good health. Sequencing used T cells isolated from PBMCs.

As DNA, the CDR3 is TGTGCCAGCAGCGCCCCGGGACACCGCTCTGGAAACACCATATATTTT. Translating gives CASSAPGHRSGNTIYF. This chain uses TRBV5-4 with TRBJ1-3; D may be TRBD1 (6 bases). Germline V gene sequence: CDR1 SGHNT, CDR2 YYREEE (reference sequence). V was trimmed by 4 bases and J by 0 bases, leaving 14 bases between them. The CDR3 extends over 16 amino acids.